These T cell receptor beta chains were read from a single sample in a study of T cells in Graves' hyperthyroidism and ophthalmopathy. MiXCR was run by TCRdb on the multiplex PCR reads, yielding one entry per CDR3 protein. The data contain around 380,000 distinct CDR3 sequences, about 13% of them seen just once; the ten biggest clones take up more than 20%. Sequenced material: blood. Receptors were obtained from a man aged 30 to 45 with Graves' hyperthyroidism that later progressed to Graves' ophthalmopathy. Each CDR3 is given with its conserved first and last residue. Fields, in order: CDR3 protein, V gene, J gene.

CDR3: CASRRDSRNTIYF
V: TRBV12-3/TRBV12-4
J: TRBJ1-3

CDR3: CAIRNRSYEQYF
V: TRBV10-3
J: TRBJ2-7

CDR3: CSAQGDREGYDGYTF
V: TRBV20-1
J: TRBJ1-2

CDR3: CASNLRGVQETQYF
V: TRBV6-1
J: TRBJ2-5

CDR3: CASSQDPRGGPNIQYF
V: TRBV4-1
J: TRBJ2-4

CDR3: CASSHPGMQGVSYEQYF
V: TRBV7-9
J: TRBJ2-7

CDR3: CAISGRGQGASYEQYF
V: TRBV10-3
J: TRBJ2-7

CDR3: CATSRDQTLQETQYF
V: TRBV15
J: TRBJ2-5

CDR3: CASSLGQGVGNEQFF
V: TRBV7-9
J: TRBJ2-1

CDR3: CASSLIGLGSGYTF
V: TRBV7-9
J: TRBJ1-2

CDR3: CASSRDANHEQYF
V: TRBV4-1
J: TRBJ2-7

CDR3: CSVEGDRLNTEAFF
V: TRBV29-1
J: TRBJ1-1

CDR3: CASSLTGGLNEQFF
V: TRBV28
J: TRBJ2-1

CDR3: CASSERGQIYEQYF
V: TRBV2
J: TRBJ2-7

CDR3: CASSEGKLQETQYF
V: TRBV6-1
J: TRBJ2-5

CDR3: CSARDPGAVGDTQYF
V: TRBV20-1
J: TRBJ2-3

CDR3: CASSYDGQVSEQYF
V: TRBV6-2/TRBV6-3
J: TRBJ2-7